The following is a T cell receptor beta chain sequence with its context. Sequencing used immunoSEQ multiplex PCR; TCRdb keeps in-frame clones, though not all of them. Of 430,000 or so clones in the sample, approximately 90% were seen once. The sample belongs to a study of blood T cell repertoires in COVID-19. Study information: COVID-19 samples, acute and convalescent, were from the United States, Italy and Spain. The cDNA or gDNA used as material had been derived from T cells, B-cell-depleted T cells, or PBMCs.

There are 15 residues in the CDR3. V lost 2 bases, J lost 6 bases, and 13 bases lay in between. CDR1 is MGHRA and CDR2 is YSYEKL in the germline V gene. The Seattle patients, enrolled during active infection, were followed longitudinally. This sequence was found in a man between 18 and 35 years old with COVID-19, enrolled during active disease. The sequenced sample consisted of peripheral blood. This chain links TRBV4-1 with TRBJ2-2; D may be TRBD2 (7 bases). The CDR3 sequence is CASSQTGGPPGELFF. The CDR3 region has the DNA TGCGCCAGCAGCCAAACGGGGGGCCCCCCCGGGGAGCTGTTTTTT.